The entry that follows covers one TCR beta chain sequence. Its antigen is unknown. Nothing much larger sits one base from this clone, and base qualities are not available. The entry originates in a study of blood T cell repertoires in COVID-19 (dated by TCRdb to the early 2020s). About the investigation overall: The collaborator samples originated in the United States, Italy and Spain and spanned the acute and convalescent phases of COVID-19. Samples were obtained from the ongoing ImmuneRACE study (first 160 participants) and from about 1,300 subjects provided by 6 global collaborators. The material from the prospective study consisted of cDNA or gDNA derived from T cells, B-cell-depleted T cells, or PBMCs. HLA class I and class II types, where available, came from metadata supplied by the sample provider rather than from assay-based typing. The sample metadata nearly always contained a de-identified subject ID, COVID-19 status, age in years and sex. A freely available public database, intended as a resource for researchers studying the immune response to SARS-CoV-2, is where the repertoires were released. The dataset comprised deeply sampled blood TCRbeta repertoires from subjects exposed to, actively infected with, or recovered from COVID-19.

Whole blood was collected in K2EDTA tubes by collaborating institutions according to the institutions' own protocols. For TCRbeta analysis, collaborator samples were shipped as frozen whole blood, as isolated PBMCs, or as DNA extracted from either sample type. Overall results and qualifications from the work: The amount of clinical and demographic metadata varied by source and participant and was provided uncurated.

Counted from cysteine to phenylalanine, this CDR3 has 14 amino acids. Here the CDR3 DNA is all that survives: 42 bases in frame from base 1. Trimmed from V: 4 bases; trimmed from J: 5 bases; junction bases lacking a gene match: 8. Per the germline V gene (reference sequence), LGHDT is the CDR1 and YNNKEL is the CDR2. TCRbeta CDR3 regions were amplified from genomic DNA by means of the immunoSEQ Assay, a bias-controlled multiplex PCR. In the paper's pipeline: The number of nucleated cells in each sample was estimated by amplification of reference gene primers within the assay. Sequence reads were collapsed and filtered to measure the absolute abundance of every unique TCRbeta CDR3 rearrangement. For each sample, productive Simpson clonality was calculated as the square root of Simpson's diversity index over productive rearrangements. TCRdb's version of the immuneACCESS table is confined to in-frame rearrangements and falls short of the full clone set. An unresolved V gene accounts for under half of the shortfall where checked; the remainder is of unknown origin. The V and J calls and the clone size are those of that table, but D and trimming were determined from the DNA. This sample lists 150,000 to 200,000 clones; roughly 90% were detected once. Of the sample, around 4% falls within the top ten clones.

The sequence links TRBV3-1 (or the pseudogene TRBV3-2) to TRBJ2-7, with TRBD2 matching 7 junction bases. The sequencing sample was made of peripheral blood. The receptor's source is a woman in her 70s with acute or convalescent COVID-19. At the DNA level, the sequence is TGTGCCAGCAGCCCCAGTGGGGGGGTCAACGAGCAGTACTTC. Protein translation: CASSPSGGVNEQYF.